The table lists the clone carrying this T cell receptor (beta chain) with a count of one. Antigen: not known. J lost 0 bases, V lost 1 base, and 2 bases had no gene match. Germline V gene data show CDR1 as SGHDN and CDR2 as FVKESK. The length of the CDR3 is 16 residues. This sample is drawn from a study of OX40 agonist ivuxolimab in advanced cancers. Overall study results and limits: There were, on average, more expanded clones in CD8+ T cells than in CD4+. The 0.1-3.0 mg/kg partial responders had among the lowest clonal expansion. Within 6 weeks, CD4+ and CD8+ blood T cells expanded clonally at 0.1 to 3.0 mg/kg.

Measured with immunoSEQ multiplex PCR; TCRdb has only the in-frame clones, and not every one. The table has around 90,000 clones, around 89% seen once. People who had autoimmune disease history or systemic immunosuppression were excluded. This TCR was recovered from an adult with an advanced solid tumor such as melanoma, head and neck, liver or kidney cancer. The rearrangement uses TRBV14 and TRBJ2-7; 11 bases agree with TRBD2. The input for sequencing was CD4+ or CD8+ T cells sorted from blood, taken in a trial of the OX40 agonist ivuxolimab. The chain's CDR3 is CASSQVGLADSYEQYF. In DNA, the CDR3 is TGTGCCAGCAGCCAAGTGGGACTAGCGGACTCCTACGAGCAGTACTTC.